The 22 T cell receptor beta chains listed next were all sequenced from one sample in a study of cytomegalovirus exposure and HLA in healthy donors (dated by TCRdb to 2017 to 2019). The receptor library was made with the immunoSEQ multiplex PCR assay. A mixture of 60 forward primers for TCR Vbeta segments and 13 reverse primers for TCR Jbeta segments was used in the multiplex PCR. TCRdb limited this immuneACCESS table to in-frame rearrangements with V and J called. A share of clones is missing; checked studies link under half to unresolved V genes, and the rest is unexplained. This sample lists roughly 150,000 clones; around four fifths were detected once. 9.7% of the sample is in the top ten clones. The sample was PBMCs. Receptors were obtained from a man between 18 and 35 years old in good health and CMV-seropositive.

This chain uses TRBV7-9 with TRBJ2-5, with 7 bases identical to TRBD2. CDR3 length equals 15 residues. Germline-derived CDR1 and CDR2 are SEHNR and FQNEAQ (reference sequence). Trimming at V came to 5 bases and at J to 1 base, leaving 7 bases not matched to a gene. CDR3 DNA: TGTGCCAGCAGCCCTGGGGGGGGACTCCAAGAGACCCAGTACTTC. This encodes CASSPGGGLQETQYF.

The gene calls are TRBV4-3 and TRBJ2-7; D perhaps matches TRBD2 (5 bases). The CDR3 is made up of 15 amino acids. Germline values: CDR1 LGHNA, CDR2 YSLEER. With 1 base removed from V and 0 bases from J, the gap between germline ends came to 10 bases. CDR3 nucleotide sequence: TGCGCCAGCAGCCAAGCGGCGGGCAGCTCCTACGAGCAGTACTTC. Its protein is CASSQAAGSSYEQYF.

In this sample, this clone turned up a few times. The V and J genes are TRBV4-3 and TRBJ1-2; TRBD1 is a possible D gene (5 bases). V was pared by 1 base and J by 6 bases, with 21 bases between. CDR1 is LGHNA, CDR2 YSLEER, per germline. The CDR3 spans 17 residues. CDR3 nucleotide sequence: TGCGCCAGCAGCCAAGCGACAGAAACAAAGCTTAGGGATGGCTACACCTTC. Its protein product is CASSQATETKLRDGYTF.

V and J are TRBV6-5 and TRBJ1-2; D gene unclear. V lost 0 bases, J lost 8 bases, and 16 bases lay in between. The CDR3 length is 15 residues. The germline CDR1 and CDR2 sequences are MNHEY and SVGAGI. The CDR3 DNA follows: TGTGCCAGCAGTTACTCCGGGATCCCGGCTCAAGGCTACACCTTC. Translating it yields CASSYSGIPAQGYTF.

CDR3 in DNA: TGCGCCAGCAGCTTGGGTAATGAAGCTTTCTTT. Protein product: CASSLGNEAFF. This rearrangement joins TRBV5-1 to TRBJ1-1, with D unresolved. This CDR3 comprises 11 residues. Germline-derived CDR1 and CDR2 are SGHRS and YFSETQ. Between the trimmed V and J ends, which lost 0 bases and 7 bases, there was a span of 4 bases.

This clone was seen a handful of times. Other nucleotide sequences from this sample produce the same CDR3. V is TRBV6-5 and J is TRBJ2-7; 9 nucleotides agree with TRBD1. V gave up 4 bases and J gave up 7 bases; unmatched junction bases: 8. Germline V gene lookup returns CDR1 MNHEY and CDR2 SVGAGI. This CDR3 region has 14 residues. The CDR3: CASSSGTGFYEQYF. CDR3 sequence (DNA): TGTGCCAGCAGTTCCGGGACAGGGTTTTATGAGCAGTACTTC.

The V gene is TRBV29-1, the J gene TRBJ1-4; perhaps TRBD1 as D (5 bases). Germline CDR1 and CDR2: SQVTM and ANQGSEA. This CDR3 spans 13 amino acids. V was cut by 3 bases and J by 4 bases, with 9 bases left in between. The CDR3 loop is CSVEGHGNEKLFF. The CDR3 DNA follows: TGCAGCGTTGAGGGGCACGGTAATGAAAAACTGTTTTTT. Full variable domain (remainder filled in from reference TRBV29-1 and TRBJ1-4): SAVISQKPSRDICQRGTSLTIQCQVDSQVTMMFWYRQQPGQSLTLIATANQGSEATYESGFVIDKFPISRPNLTFSTLTVSNMSPEDSSIYLCSVEGHGNEKLFFGSGTQLSVL.

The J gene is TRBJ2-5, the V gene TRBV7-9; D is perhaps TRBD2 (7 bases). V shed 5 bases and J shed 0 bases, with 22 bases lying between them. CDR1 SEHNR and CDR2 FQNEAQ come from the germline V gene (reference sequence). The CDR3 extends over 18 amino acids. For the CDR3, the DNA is TGTGCCAGCAGCCTCGGCCTAGTGGGGGGGCCGAACCAAGAGACCCAGTACTTC. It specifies CASSLGLVGGPNQETQYF.

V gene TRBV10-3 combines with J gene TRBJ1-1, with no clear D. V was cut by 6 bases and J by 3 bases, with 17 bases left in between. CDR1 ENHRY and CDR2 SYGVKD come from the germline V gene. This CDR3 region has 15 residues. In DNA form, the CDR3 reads TGTGCCATCAGGAGGAACCTTCTGTCGGACACTGAAGCTTTCTTT. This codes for CAIRRNLLSDTEAFF.

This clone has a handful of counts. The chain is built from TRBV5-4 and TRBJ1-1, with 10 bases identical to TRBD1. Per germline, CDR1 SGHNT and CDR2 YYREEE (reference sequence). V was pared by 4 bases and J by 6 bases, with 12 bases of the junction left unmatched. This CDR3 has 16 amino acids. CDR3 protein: CASSIRDRGSKSEAFF. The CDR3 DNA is TGTGCCAGCAGCATCCGGGACAGGGGTTCCAAATCTGAAGCTTTCTTT.

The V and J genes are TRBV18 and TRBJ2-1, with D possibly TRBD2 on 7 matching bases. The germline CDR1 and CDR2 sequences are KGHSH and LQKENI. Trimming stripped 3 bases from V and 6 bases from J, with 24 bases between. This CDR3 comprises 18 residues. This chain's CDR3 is CASSPFSISGGASNEQFF. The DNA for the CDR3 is TGTGCCAGCTCACCGTTTTCTATTAGTGGGGGGGCCTCCAATGAGCAGTTCTTC.

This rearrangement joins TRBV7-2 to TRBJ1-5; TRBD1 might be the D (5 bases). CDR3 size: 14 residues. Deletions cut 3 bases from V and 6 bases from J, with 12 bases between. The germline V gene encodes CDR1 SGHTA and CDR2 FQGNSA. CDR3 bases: TGTGCCAGCAGCTTTCAGGGTGACGGTCAGCCCCAGCATTTT. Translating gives CASSFQGDGQPQHF.

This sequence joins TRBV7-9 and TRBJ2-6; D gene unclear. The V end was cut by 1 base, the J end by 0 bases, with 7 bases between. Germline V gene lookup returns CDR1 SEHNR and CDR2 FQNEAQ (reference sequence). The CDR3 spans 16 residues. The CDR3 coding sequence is TGTGCCAGCAGCTTAGATTGGAGCTCTGGGGCCAACGTCCTGACTTTC. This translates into CASSLDWSSGANVLTF. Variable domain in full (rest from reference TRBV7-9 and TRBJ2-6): DTGVSQNPRHKITKRGQNVTFRCDPISEHNRLYWYRQTLGQGPEFLTYFQNEAQLEKSRLLSDRFSAERPKGSFSTLEIQRTEQGDSAMYLCASSLDWSSGANVLTFGAGSRLTVL.

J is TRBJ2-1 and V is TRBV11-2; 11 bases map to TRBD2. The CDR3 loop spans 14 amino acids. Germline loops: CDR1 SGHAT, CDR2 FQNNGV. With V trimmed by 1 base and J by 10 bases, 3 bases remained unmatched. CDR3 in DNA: TGTGCCAGCAGCTTAGCCTCTAGCGGGAGGGAGCAGTTCTTC. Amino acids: CASSLASSGREQFF.

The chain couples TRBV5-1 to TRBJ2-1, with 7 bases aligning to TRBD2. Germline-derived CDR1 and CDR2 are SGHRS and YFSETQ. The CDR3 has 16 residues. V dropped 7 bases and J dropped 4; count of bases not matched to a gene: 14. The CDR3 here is CASFSTSGGVYNEQFF. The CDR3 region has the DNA TGCGCCAGCTTCTCGACTAGTGGGGGGGTTTACAATGAGCAGTTCTTC.

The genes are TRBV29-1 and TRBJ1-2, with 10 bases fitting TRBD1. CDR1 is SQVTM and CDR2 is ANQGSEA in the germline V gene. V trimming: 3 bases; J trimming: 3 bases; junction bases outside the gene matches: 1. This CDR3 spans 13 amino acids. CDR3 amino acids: CSVEDRGDYGYTF. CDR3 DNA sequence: TGCAGCGTTGAGGACAGGGGGGACTATGGCTACACCTTC.

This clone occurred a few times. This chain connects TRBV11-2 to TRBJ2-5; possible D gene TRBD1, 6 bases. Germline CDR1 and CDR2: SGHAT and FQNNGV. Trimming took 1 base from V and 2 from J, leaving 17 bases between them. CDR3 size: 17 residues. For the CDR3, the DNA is TGTGCCAGCAGCTTAGTGACGGGGACAACGATGCAAGAGACCCAGTACTTC. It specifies CASSLVTGTTMQETQYF. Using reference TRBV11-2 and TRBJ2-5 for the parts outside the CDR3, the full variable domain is EAGVAQSPRYKIIEKRQSVAFWCNPISGHATLYWYQQILGQGPKLLIQFQNNGVVDDSQLPKDRFSAERLKGVDSTLKIQPAKLEDSAVYLCASSLVTGTTMQETQYFGPGTRLLVL.

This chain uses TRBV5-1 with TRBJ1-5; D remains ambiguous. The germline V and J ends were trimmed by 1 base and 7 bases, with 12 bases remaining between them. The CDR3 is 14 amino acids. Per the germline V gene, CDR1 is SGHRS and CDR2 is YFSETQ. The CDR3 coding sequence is TGCGCCAGCAGCTTGCCCATGCCAAGCCAGCCCCAGCATTTT. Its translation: CASSLPMPSQPQHF.

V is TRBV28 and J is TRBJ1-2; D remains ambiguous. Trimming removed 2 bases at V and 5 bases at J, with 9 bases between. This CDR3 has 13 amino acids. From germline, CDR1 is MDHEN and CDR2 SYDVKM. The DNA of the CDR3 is TGTGCCAGCAGTTTAGGTAGTTTTTATGGCTACACCTTC. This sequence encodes CASSLGSFYGYTF.

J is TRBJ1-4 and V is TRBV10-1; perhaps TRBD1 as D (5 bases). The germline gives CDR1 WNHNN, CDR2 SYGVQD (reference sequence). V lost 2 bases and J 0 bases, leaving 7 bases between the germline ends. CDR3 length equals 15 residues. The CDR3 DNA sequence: TGCGCCAGCAGTGAGGGACACCCAACTAATGAAAAACTGTTTTTT. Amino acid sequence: CASSEGHPTNEKLFF.

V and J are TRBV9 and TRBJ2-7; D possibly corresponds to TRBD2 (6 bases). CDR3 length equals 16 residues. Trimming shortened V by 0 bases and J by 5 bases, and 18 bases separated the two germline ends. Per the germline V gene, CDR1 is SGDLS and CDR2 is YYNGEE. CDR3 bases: TGTGCCAGCAGCGTAGCTACGGGGGACCTTGAGGACGAGCAGTACTTC. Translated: CASSVATGDLEDEQYF.

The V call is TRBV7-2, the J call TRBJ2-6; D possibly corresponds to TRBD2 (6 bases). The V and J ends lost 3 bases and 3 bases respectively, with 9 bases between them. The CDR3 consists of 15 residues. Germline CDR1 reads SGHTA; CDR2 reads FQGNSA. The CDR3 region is CASSFGGNGANVLTF. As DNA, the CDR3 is TGTGCCAGCAGCTTTGGAGGGAATGGGGCCAACGTCCTGACTTTC. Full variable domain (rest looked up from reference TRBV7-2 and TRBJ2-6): GAGVSQSPSNKVTEKGKDVELRCDPISGHTALYWYRQSLGQGLEFLIYFQGNSAPDKSGLPSDRFSAERTGGSVSTLTIQRTQQEDSAVYLCASSFGGNGANVLTFGAGSRLTVL.